The entry that follows covers one T cell receptor (beta chain) sequence. Its antigen target is currently unknown. No base quality information exists; no much larger clone differs at one position. This sample was taken from a study of T cell repertoires in cytomegalovirus infection (dated by TCRdb to 2018 to 2020). Regarding the study in general: The peptide stimulations were aimed at well-studied HLA-B-restricted epitopes as well as recently identified HLA-C-restricted CMV epitopes, whose presentation resists viral immunomodulation. Because public TCR beta signatures pointed to carriage of CMV infection together with the matching HLA type, the HLA type of each donor mattered for the analysis. Results the study describes overall, beyond this receptor: The ex vivo response was dominated by HLA-C-restricted CMV-specific TCR beta clonotypes, which also provided the single most frequent clonotype in two of eight donors. In both this cohort and an independent cohort of some 380 donors, the cumulative frequency of public TCR beta family members distinguished carriers of CMV infection plus the relevant HLA type.

Between the V and J ends, shortened by 6 bases and 2 bases respectively, the junction contains 8 bases. Taken from the germline V gene, the CDR1 and CDR2 loops are MNHEY and SVGAGI. The CDR3 goes from the cysteine to the phenylalanine over 14 residues. Only the CDR3 DNA is retained, 42 bases long and in frame from the first base. Sequencer: Illumina HiSeq 1500. TCRdb passed the public sequencing reads through fastp at Q25 and MiXCR, retaining productive beta sequences. Rows merge per CDR3 protein into single entries with the most common DNA and genes. The sample profile shows 700,000 to 950,000 distinct CDR3 sequences; 32% of them were found once. The ten largest clonotypes hold over 10% of the sample. The treatment or condition label here, explained by the study, means: in vitro stimulation with specific CMV peptide epitopes to enrich CMV-specific T cells.

Sequencing was performed on cultured CD8+ T cells from PBMCs, taken from culture after CMV antigen stimulation. In this chain, TRBV6-5 is recombined with TRBJ2-6, with no confidently assigned D gene. The clonotype was recovered from a human donor in good health (CMV status not recorded). Some clones in this sample may be carry-over from other donors' samples. The DNA is as follows: TGTGCCAGCAGCAAGACTCCTGGGGCCAACGTCCTGACTTTC. This is translated as CASSKTPGANVLTF.